What follows are 15 T cell receptor beta chains derived from one specimen sequenced in a study of control samples from healthy donors and cancer patients. Profiling relied on immunoSEQ multiplex PCR, and the TCRdb table lists in-frame clones only, not all of them. The sample contains 130,000 to 150,000 clones, roughly nine tenths of which appear only once. Sequenced material: blood. All receptors come from a woman aged 25 to 39 in good health.

The chain recombines TRBV18 with TRBJ2-7; D remains unclear. The germline V gene has CDR1 KGHSH and CDR2 LQKENI. V lost 3 bases and J lost 7, with 13 bases in between. The CDR3 covers 13 residues. This chain's CDR3 is CASSPPSGREQYF. The CDR3 nucleotides read TGTGCCAGCTCACCCCCTTCGGGTCGGGAGCAGTACTTC.

The chain employs TRBV9 and TRBJ2-3; D ambiguous. CDR1 and CDR2 from the germline V gene are SGDLS and YYNGEE. Trimming removed 4 bases at V and 4 bases at J, with 16 bases between. CDR3 size: 15 residues. This chain's CDR3 is CASSPWKGAADTQYF. The CDR3 nucleotides read TGTGCCAGCAGCCCCTGGAAGGGTGCGGCAGATACGCAGTATTTT.

The gene calls are TRBV20-1 and TRBJ2-2, with D perhaps assigned TRBD1 or TRBD2 (5 bases each). This CDR3 comprises 14 residues. The germline V gene has CDR1 DFQATT and CDR2 SNEGSKA (reference sequence). With 3 bases removed from V and 6 bases from J, the gap between germline ends came to 14 bases. The CDR3 coding sequence is TGCAGTGCTAGTAGAGGGGAGAAACCCGGGGAGCTGTTTTTT. It yields the protein CSASRGEKPGELFF.

This rearrangement joins TRBV14 to TRBJ1-4; 12 bases align to TRBD1. CDR3 length: 18 residues. Germline trimming cut 2 bases from V and 8 bases from J; bases unmatched to any gene: 12. Germline assignment: CDR1 SGHDN and CDR2 FVKESK. The CDR3 DNA follows: TGTGCCAGCAGCCAAAAACGGGACAGGGGGCAGGTAGAAGAAAAACTGTTTTTT. This gives the protein CASSQKRDRGQVEEKLFF.

The rearrangement links TRBV6-5 to TRBJ2-1, with a weak D call TRBD2 (5 bases). The germline V gene encodes CDR1 MNHEY and CDR2 SVGAGI. CDR3 length equals 16 residues. Trimming took off 0 bases at V and 7 bases at J, with 16 bases between the two ends. The CDR3: CASSYSWASGWNEQFF. The CDR3 nucleotides are TGTGCCAGCAGTTACTCGTGGGCAAGCGGTTGGAATGAGCAGTTCTTC.

This chain links TRBV18 with TRBJ1-3; D gene uncertain. Per the germline V gene, CDR1 is KGHSH and CDR2 is LQKENI. Trimming pared 2 bases from V and 3 bases from J, leaving 2 bases between. This CDR3 has 12 residues. Here the CDR3 reads CASSPDGNTIYF. The CDR3, as DNA: TGTGCCAGCTCACCAGATGGAAACACCATATATTTT.

This chain joins TRBV2 and TRBJ2-3; D possibly matches TRBD1 or TRBD2 (5 bases each). V was shortened by 6 bases and J by 8 bases, with 12 bases between the two germline ends. The CDR3 has 12 residues. The germline V gene has CDR1 SNHLY and CDR2 FYNNEI. DNA for the CDR3: TGTGCCAGCAGCGAGAATGGGGGTACGCAGTATTTT. Encoded protein: CASSENGGTQYF.

V usage is TRBV30 and J usage is TRBJ2-1; 7 bases are a match to TRBD2. Per germline, CDR1 GTSNPN and CDR2 SVGIG (reference sequence). This CDR3 is built from 11 residues. Trimming removed 5 bases from V and 8 bases from J; junction bases left unmatched: 3. Here the CDR3 DNA reads TGTGCCTGGGCGGGGAGGGATGAGCAGTTCTTC. Translating it yields CAWAGRDEQFF.

This chain uses TRBV6-5 with TRBJ1-5; the D is unclear. From germline, CDR1 is MNHEY and CDR2 SVGAGI. The germline V and J ends were trimmed by 5 bases and 4 bases, with 15 bases remaining between them. The CDR3 totals 15 residues. CDR3 DNA: TGTGCCAGCAGTACCCGACATAACGGAAATCAGCCCCAGCATTTT. It encodes CASSTRHNGNQPQHF.

The chain joins TRBV27 to TRBJ2-5, with 11 bases matching TRBD2. J was trimmed by 5 bases and V by 4 bases; bases with no gene match: 9. The CDR3 covers 16 residues. CDR1 and CDR2 (germline): MNHEY, SMNVEV (reference sequence). Here the CDR3 reads CASSSFSGRAYETQYF. Here the CDR3 DNA reads TGTGCCAGCAGTTCCTTTAGCGGGAGGGCCTACGAGACCCAGTACTTC.

The CDR3 sequence is CASSLMSQGSETQYF. The CDR3 DNA reads as TGTGCCAGCAGCTTAATGTCCCAGGGCTCAGAGACCCAGTACTTC. The chain is built from TRBV7-9 and TRBJ2-5; D possibly corresponds to TRBD1 (5 bases). CDR1 is SEHNR, CDR2 FQNEAQ, per germline (reference sequence). The CDR3 totals 15 residues. The germline V and J ends were trimmed by 2 bases and 4 bases, with 14 bases remaining between them.

This clone has a handful of counts. Its ends do not fully match the called genes, so a read error is possible. This chain connects TRBV30 to TRBJ2-5; a possible D gene is TRBD2 (5 bases). CDR1 and CDR2 (germline): GTSNPN, SVGIG (reference sequence). The CDR3 is 9 amino acids. The CDR3 bases are TGTGCCCTAGGGCGGGCCCCTCACTTC. Protein: CALGRAPHF.

V and J are TRBV11-2 and TRBJ2-3; 10 nucleotides align to TRBD2. CDR1 and CDR2 from the germline V gene are SGHAT and FQNNGV. J was trimmed by 4 bases and V by 5 bases; bases with no gene match: 6. CDR3 length: 15 amino acids. The CDR3 loop is CASSERGLASDTQYF. DNA of the CDR3: TGTGCCAGCAGCGAGAGGGGACTAGCGTCAGATACGCAGTATTTT.

This chain connects TRBV7-9 to TRBJ2-7; tentatively, D is TRBD2 (6 bases). Germline CDR1 SEHNR, CDR2 FQNEAQ (reference sequence). CDR3 size: 15 residues. V was shortened by 1 base and J by 4 bases, with 14 bases between the two germline ends. This CDR3 reads CASSLVVGGMYEQYF. The CDR3 nucleotides read TGTGCCAGCAGCTTAGTGGTGGGAGGAATGTACGAGCAGTACTTC.

This chain joins TRBV20-1 and TRBJ1-2, with D perhaps TRBD1 (5 bases). The CDR3 runs 11 residues. Trimming cost V 5 bases and J 4 bases, with 8 bases left between them. Germline-derived CDR1 and CDR2 are DFQATT and SNEGSKA (reference sequence). In DNA form, the CDR3 reads TGCAGTGCTCCTGGGACCTATGGCTACACCTTC. Encoded protein: CSAPGTYGYTF.